The 3 T cell receptor beta chains reported below all come from one sample, sequenced in a study of cytomegalovirus exposure and HLA in healthy donors (dated by TCRdb to about 2017). Libraries were built with the immunoSEQ multiplex PCR assay. For the multiplex PCR, a mixture combining 60 forward primers for TCR Vbeta segments and 13 reverse primers for TCR Jbeta segments was used. TCRdb's version of the immuneACCESS table is confined to in-frame rearrangements and falls short of the full clone set. An unresolved V gene accounts for under half of the shortfall where checked; the remainder is of unknown origin. The sample table records roughly 84,000 clones; 60% to 85% of these occur just once. Less than 7% of the sample rests with the top ten. Sequencing used PBMCs. These receptors all come from a male donor in good health and CMV-seropositive.

The genes are TRBV4-2 and TRBJ1-6; TRBD1 agrees at 8 bases. The length of the CDR3 is 17 residues. The J segment lost 9 bases and the V segment lost 1 base, leaving 11 bases of the junction unmatched. In germline, CDR1 is LGHNA, CDR2 YNFKEQ. The CDR3 protein is CASSQGITDRVSSPLHF. The DNA of the CDR3 is TGTGCCAGCAGCCAAGGGATAACGGACAGGGTTAGTTCACCCCTCCACTTT.

About this clone itself: No DNA is shown, since the ends of the CDR3 on it are uncertain; the CDR3 is the one TCRdb lists. The chain links TRBV27 to TRBJ2-4; the table's TRBD2 call for D was not verified on the DNA. The germline gives CDR1 MNHEY, CDR2 SMNVEV (reference sequence). 16 amino acids form the CDR3, both terminal residues included. The CDR3 here is CASSLGMGLVGDIQYF.

The V gene is TRBV29-1, the J gene TRBJ2-1; 8 bases are a match to TRBD2. Germline V lookup: CDR1 SQVTM, CDR2 ANQGSEA. The ends lost 5 bases at V and 9 bases at J; junction bases unmatched: 12. This CDR3 has 14 amino acids. The CDR3 loop reads CSVFIPGGPSEQFF. The CDR3 DNA reads TGCAGCGTTTTCATTCCGGGAGGGCCGTCTGAGCAGTTCTTC.